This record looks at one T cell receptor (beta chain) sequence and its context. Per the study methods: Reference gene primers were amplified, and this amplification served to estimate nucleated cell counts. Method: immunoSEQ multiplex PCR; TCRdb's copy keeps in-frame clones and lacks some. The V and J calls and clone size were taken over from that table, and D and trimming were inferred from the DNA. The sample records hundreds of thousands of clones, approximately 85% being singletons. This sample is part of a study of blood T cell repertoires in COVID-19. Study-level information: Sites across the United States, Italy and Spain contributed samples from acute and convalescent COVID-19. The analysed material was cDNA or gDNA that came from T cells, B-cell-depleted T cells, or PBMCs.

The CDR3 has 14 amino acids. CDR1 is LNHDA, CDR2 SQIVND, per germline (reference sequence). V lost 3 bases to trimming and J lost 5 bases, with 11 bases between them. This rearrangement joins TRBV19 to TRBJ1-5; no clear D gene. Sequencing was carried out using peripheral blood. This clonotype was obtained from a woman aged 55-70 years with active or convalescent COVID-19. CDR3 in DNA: TGTGCCAGTAGTATTTTCCGTTCCGATCAGCCCCAGCATTTT. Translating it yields CASSIFRSDQPQHF.